This T cell receptor (beta chain) was sequenced in a study of blood T cell repertoires in COVID-19 (dated by TCRdb to between 2020 and 2021). Turning to the overall study: The collaborator samples originated in the United States, Italy and Spain and spanned the acute and convalescent phases of COVID-19. HLA class I and class II types, where available, came from metadata supplied by the sample provider rather than from assay-based typing. Subjects who had been exposed to COVID-19, were actively infected with it, or had recovered from it provided the deeply sampled blood TCRbeta repertoires that made up the dataset. Sample metadata almost always included a de-identified subject ID, COVID-19 status, age in years and sex. The prospective study material was composed of cDNA or gDNA derived from T cells, B-cell-depleted T cells, or PBMCs. The samples were drawn from the first 160 participants of the ongoing ImmuneRACE study and from 1,254 subjects provided by 6 global collaborators. The repertoires were released in a freely available public database meant as a resource for research on the immune response to SARS-CoV-2. Broader findings and caveats from the paper: The amount of clinical and demographic metadata varied by source and participant and was provided uncurated.

Remarks on this clone: Its antigen is not yet known. Per-base qualities were not stored, and no clone one base away is much larger.

Collaborating institutions collected whole blood in K2EDTA tubes following their own protocols. For TCRbeta analysis, collaborators shipped samples as frozen whole blood, isolated PBMCs, or DNA extracted from either of those sample types. The immunoSEQ Assay, a bias-controlled multiplex PCR, was used to amplify TCRbeta CDR3 regions from genomic DNA. Under the source paper's analysis protocol: Nucleated cell counts per sample were estimated from amplification of reference gene primers within the assay. To quantify the absolute abundance of each unique TCRbeta CDR3 rearrangement, sequence reads were collapsed and filtered. For each sample, productive Simpson clonality was calculated by taking the square root of Simpson's diversity index across productive rearrangements. TCRdb took this table from immuneACCESS and kept in-frame rearrangements with V and J called. Such tables lack part of the clones; where checked against another copy, unresolved V genes explain under half of the gap, and the rest is unexplained. V, J and clone size were drawn from that table, and D and trimming were deduced from the DNA. The sample contains about 170,000 clones, roughly 86% of them found a single time. Clones ranked in the top ten supply around 3.5% of the sample.

The TCR was taken from a man in his 70s with acute or convalescent COVID-19. The sample consisted of peripheral blood.

The CDR3 protein: CASSPTGNNEQFF. At the DNA level, the sequence is TGTGCCAGCAGCCCTACAGGGAACAATGAGCAGTTCTTC. The sequence joins TRBV7-9 to TRBJ2-1; TRBD1 might be the D gene, on 6 matching bases. Trimming removed 5 bases from V and 5 bases from J, leaving 10 bases between the germline ends. From cysteine to phenylalanine, the CDR3 is 13 amino acids long. Kept here is only the CDR3 DNA, which spans 39 bases and is read in frame from base 1. In the germline V gene (reference sequence), CDR1 corresponds to SEHNR and CDR2 to FQNEAQ.